This T cell receptor beta chain was sequenced in a study of CD8+CD57+ T cells in acquired aplastic anemia. Selection for sequencing was limited to patients who had shown CD8+CD57+ cell expansion by flow cytometry. This clonotype was counted many times. Genomic DNA acted as the template from which TCR beta VDJ combination and CDR3 sequence profiling were carried out. TCRdb passed the reads through MiXCR, listing each CDR3 protein once. The sample shows around 200,000 distinct CDR3 sequences, less than 75% of them seen only once. Germline CDR1 reads SGHAT; CDR2 reads FQNNGV. The CDR3 is 15 amino acids. V dropped 1 base and J dropped 2; count of bases not matched to a gene: 5.

The V and J genes are TRBV11-2 and TRBJ2-7; TRBD1 matches 7 bases. This clonotype was sampled from a human donor with aplastic anemia. Sequenced: sorted CD4+, CD8+, or CD8+CD57+ T cells (not recorded which) from PBMCs. CDR3 DNA sequence: TGTGCCAGCAGCTTAGCCGGGACAGTTACCTACGAGCAGTACTTC. Amino acid sequence: CASSLAGTVTYEQYF. Full variable domain (remainder filled in from reference TRBV11-2 and TRBJ2-7): EAGVAQSPRYKIIEKRQSVAFWCNPISGHATLYWYQQILGQGPKLLIQFQNNGVVDDSQLPKDRFSAERLKGVDSTLKIQPAKLEDSAVYLCASSLAGTVTYEQYFGPGTRLTVT.